This T cell receptor beta chain was sequenced for a study of Graves' ophthalmopathy and Graves' hyperthyroidism. This clonotype has a count of ten or more. Amplification of the TCR beta CDR3 regions used RNA transcripts (as template). In the first round, RT-PCR was carried out with HTBI primers, and a multiplex PCR formed the second round. MiXCR, run by TCRdb on the multiplex PCR reads, gives a single entry per CDR3 protein. This table holds 300,000 to 350,000 distinct CDR3 sequences, about a sixth found once. Germline V gives CDR1 MNHEY, CDR2 SVGEGT. Trimming left V 9 bases short and J 0 bases short, with 12 bases between. The CDR3 runs to 13 residues.

What was sequenced was peripheral blood. The chain joins TRBV6-2 or TRBV6-3 to TRBJ2-7; D may be TRBD1 (6 bases). The receptor was derived from an adult man with Graves' ophthalmopathy. DNA of the CDR3: TGTGCCAGTCACGACAGGATCTCCTACGAGCAGTACTTC. Its translation: CASHDRISYEQYF.